Below are 21 T cell receptor beta chains sequenced from a single sample in a study of blood T cell repertoires in COVID-19. Profiling relied on immunoSEQ multiplex PCR, and the TCRdb table lists in-frame clones only, not all of them. The data show tens of thousands of clones, 90% to 95% seen once. The specimen sequenced was peripheral blood. The origin of the receptors is a human donor in a cohort sampled during active COVID-19.

V and J are TRBV4-3 and TRBJ1-6; D not certain. V lost 0 bases to trimming and J lost 9 bases, with 12 bases between them. The CDR3 is 15 residues long. Germline values: CDR1 LGHNA, CDR2 YSLEER. CDR3 DNA: TGCGCCAGCAGCCAAGATAGGAGGGCGGGTTCACCCCTCCACTTT. Amino acid sequence: CASSQDRRAGSPLHF.

The chain employs TRBV5-1 and TRBJ2-1, with TRBD2 matching over 13 bases. V lost 4 bases, J lost 13 bases, and 8 bases stayed unmatched. Germline assignment: CDR1 SGHRS and CDR2 YFSETQ. The CDR3 contains 14 residues. The CDR3 nucleotides are TGCGCCAGCAGCGAAGGACTAGCGGGAGAGACCCAGTTCTTC. Its protein product is CASSEGLAGETQFF.

The chain carries TRBV6-5 and TRBJ1-1, with D perhaps TRBD1 (5 bases). There are 13 residues in the CDR3. CDR1 is MNHEY, CDR2 SVGAGI, per germline. V gave up 10 bases and J gave up 3 bases, with 15 bases separating them. CDR3 coding DNA: TGTGCCACAAAGGGTCGCAGGGACACTGAAGCTTTCTTT. This sequence encodes CATKGRRDTEAFF.

The chain has TRBV11-2 and TRBJ2-1; a possible D gene is TRBD2 (5 bases). This CDR3 is built from 14 residues. Germline CDR1 and CDR2: SGHAT and FQNNGV. Trimming removed 3 bases at V and 1 base at J, with 7 bases between. CDR3 region: CASSFPGSYNEQFF. CDR3 DNA sequence: TGTGCCAGCAGCTTCCCGGGATCCTACAATGAGCAGTTCTTC.

The rearrangement joins TRBV11-3 to TRBJ2-7, with TRBD2 identical over 7 bases. This CDR3 has 15 amino acids. From germline, CDR1 is SGHNT and CDR2 YENEEA. Trimming cost V 2 bases and J 4 bases; bases outside gene matches: 8. The CDR3 sequence: CASSLQARGEYEQYF. The CDR3 DNA reads as TGTGCCAGCAGCTTACAGGCCCGGGGGGAATACGAGCAGTACTTC. Full variable domain (outside the CDR3, taken from reference TRBV11-3 and TRBJ2-7): EAGVVQSPRYKIIEKKQPVAFWCNPISGHNTLYWYLQNLGQGPELLIRYENEEAVDDSQLPKDRFSAERLKGVDSTLKIQPAELGDSAVYLCASSLQARGEYEQYFGPGTRLTVT.

The chain combines TRBV5-5 with TRBJ2-7; TRBD1 agrees at 9 bases. This CDR3 has 13 residues. The V segment lost 4 bases and the J segment 7 bases; nucleotides outside the gene matches: 6. CDR1 and CDR2 from the germline V gene are SGHKS and YYEKEE (reference sequence). The CDR3 here is CASSRDREWEQYF. CDR3 nucleotide sequence: TGTGCCAGCAGCCGGGACAGGGAGTGGGAGCAGTACTTC.

This chain links TRBV7-3 with TRBJ2-1; 7 nucleotides line up with TRBD2. The ends lost 7 bases at V and 10 bases at J; junction bases unmatched: 10. Germline CDR1 SGHTA, CDR2 FQGTGA. This CDR3 comprises 13 residues. This CDR3 reads CASMGEGQGEQFF. The CDR3 nucleotides read TGTGCCAGCATGGGGGAGGGCCAAGGAGAGCAGTTCTTC.

In this sample, this clone turned up a few times. V usage is TRBV2 and J usage is TRBJ1-2; maybe TRBD1 (5 bases). Between the trimmed V and J ends, which lost 8 bases and 0 bases, there was a span of 19 bases. The CDR3 runs to 16 residues. CDR1 SNHLY and CDR2 FYNNEI come from the germline V gene. For the CDR3, the DNA is TGTGCCAGCGTTAAGGACAAAGCAATCACTAACTATGGCTACACCTTC. Its protein is CASVKDKAITNYGYTF.

The chain recombines TRBV6-6 with TRBJ1-3; D is undetermined. The V gene lost 2 bases and the J gene lost 0 bases, with 8 bases spanning the gap. Looked up from germline, CDR1 is MNHNY and CDR2 is SVGAGI (reference sequence). The CDR3 is 15 amino acids. CDR3 region: CASSYLSNSGNTIYF. Written as DNA, the CDR3 is TGTGCCAGCAGTTACCTTTCTAACTCTGGAAACACCATATATTTT.

V usage is TRBV7-3 and J usage is TRBJ2-3; 10 nucleotides agree with TRBD1. The CDR3 contains 15 residues. CDR1 and CDR2 (germline): SGHTA, FQGTGA. V lost 5 bases, J lost 4 bases, and 6 bases stayed unmatched. The CDR3 region is CASSPGQGDADTQYF. DNA for the CDR3: TGTGCCAGCAGCCCAGGACAGGGGGATGCAGATACGCAGTATTTT.

This rearrangement joins TRBV24-1 to TRBJ1-5; 8 bases match TRBD1. The CDR3 contains 16 residues. With 4 bases clipped from V and 6 bases from J, the junction kept 10 bases outside the gene matches. Germline CDR1 and CDR2: KGHDR and SFDVKD. The CDR3 bases are TGTGCCACCAGTGACCGTGGACAGGGAAAAGGTCAGCCCCAGCATTTT. It is translated as CATSDRGQGKGQPQHF.

The gene calls are TRBV5-4 and TRBJ1-1, with D possibly matching TRBD1 (6 bases). Trimming removed 4 bases at V and 0 bases at J, with 19 bases between. Germline values: CDR1 SGHNT, CDR2 YYREEE (reference sequence). CDR3 length: 17 residues. The CDR3 protein is CASSPLGGAGVNTEAFF. CDR3 coding DNA: TGTGCCAGCAGCCCCCTAGGGGGGGCCGGGGTGAACACTGAAGCTTTCTTT.

J is TRBJ1-1 and V is TRBV5-1, with 7 bases lining up with TRBD1. The V gene end was trimmed by 4 bases and the J gene end by 4 bases; junction bases not matched to a gene: 7. This CDR3 spans 14 amino acids. The V gene's germline CDR1 is SGHRS and CDR2 YFSETQ. The CDR3 region is CASSATGVITEAFF. In nucleotides, the CDR3 is TGCGCCAGCAGCGCCACAGGGGTAATCACTGAAGCTTTCTTT.

The rearrangement links TRBV7-9 to TRBJ2-1; possibly TRBD2 for D (5 bases). The V gene lost 6 bases and the J gene lost 0 bases, with 18 bases spanning the gap. The germline V gene encodes CDR1 SEHNR and CDR2 FQNEAQ (reference sequence). The CDR3 length is 17 residues. CDR3: CASSRNSLASSYNEQFF. The CDR3 DNA follows: TGTGCCAGCAGTCGAAATTCATTAGCGAGCTCCTACAATGAGCAGTTCTTC. The whole variable domain, remainder taken from reference TRBV7-9 and TRBJ2-1, is DTGVSQNPRHKITKRGQNVTFRCDPISEHNRLYWYRQTLGQGPEFLTYFQNEAQLEKSRLLSDRFSAERPKGSFSTLEIQRTEQGDSAMYLCASSRNSLASSYNEQFFGPGTRLTVL.

This rearrangement joins TRBV11-2 to TRBJ1-6; weak D call: TRBD1 (5 bases). Trimming pared 1 base from V and 10 bases from J, leaving 14 bases between. Per germline, CDR1 SGHAT and CDR2 FQNNGV. This CDR3 comprises 15 residues. Here the CDR3 reads CASSLVGGGRSPLHF. CDR3 nucleotides: TGTGCCAGCAGCTTAGTCGGGGGTGGAAGATCACCCCTCCACTTT.

The chain is built from TRBV5-6 and TRBJ2-5; 9 positions match TRBD2. Trimming cost V 4 bases and J 5 bases; bases outside gene matches: 9. Germline CDR1 SGHDT, CDR2 YYEEEE. The CDR3 is 15 amino acids. CDR3 in amino acids: CASSPEGRGGETQYF. The CDR3 DNA reads as TGTGCCAGCAGCCCAGAAGGGCGGGGGGGTGAGACCCAGTACTTC.

The genes are TRBV5-4 and TRBJ2-2, with D unresolved. V lost 0 bases and J lost 4, with 16 bases in between. Germline V gene lookup returns CDR1 SGHNT and CDR2 YYREEE (reference sequence). CDR3 length: 17 residues. The CDR3 DNA sequence: TGTGCCAGCAGCTTGGTGACAACCCAATATAGCACCGGGGAGCTGTTTTTT. This sequence encodes CASSLVTTQYSTGELFF.

V is TRBV6-5 and J is TRBJ2-3; D not certain. The CDR3 has 13 amino acids. Germline assignment: CDR1 MNHEY and CDR2 SVGAGI. The V gene lost 7 bases and the J gene lost 6 bases, with 14 bases spanning the gap. The CDR3 nucleotides are TGTGCCAGCACCTTCCAAATCAGGGATACGCAGTATTTT. Translation gives CASTFQIRDTQYF.

The rearrangement joins TRBV2 to TRBJ2-1, with TRBD2 matching over 9 bases. The CDR3 totals 15 residues. Germline-derived CDR1 and CDR2 are SNHLY and FYNNEI. V lost 3 bases and J lost 5; bases outside the gene matches: 5. This chain's CDR3 is CASSDQLAGNNEQFF. The CDR3 DNA reads as TGTGCCAGCAGTGATCAGCTAGCGGGGAACAATGAGCAGTTCTTC.

A single count supports this clone. The chain uses TRBV4-2 and TRBJ2-7, with 8 bases aligning to TRBD2. V trimming: 5 bases; J trimming: 2 bases; junction bases outside the gene matches: 8. This CDR3 has 15 residues. The germline V gene has CDR1 LGHNA and CDR2 YNFKEQ. In nucleotides, the CDR3 is TGTGCCAGCAGCAGCGGTTCGGGGGGGGCCTACGAGCAGTACTTC. It translates to CASSSGSGGAYEQYF.

The chain carries TRBV27 and TRBJ2-7; D may be TRBD2 (5 bases). Germline loops: CDR1 MNHEY, CDR2 SMNVEV (reference sequence). V was shortened by 3 bases and J by 6 bases, with 9 bases between the two germline ends. This CDR3 is 12 amino acids long. Here the CDR3 reads CASSFGLGEQYF. The CDR3 DNA is TGTGCCAGCAGTTTCGGACTGGGCGAGCAGTACTTC.